This record looks at one T cell receptor (beta chain) sequence and its context. This specimen comes from a study of cytomegalovirus exposure and HLA in healthy donors. In the PCR, 60 Vbeta and 13 Jbeta primers were used. Measured with immunoSEQ multiplex PCR; TCRdb has only the in-frame clones, and not every one. The table has some 120,000 clones, roughly two thirds seen once. The ends were cut back, 1 base at V and 0 bases at J, with 12 bases in the middle. Germline CDR1 and CDR2: SGDLS and YYNGEE. The CDR3 has 16 amino acids. This receptor was obtained from a woman in her thirties in good health and CMV-seronegative. The material sequenced was PBMCs. The V call is TRBV9, the J call TRBJ2-3, with D tentatively TRBD2 (6 bases). The CDR3 here is CASSVFSRESTDTQYF. CDR3 DNA: TGTGCCAGCAGCGTATTTAGTCGGGAGAGCACAGATACGCAGTATTTT.